The next 5 T cell receptor beta chains were all read from a single sample in a study of T cell repertoires in cytomegalovirus infection (dated by TCRdb to about 2019). Sequencing relied on an Illumina HiSeq 1500. TCRdb's own reprocessing of the public reads used fastp at Q25 and MiXCR and kept productive beta chains. One record per CDR3 amino acid sequence lists the most common genes and DNA. In this sample the table shows 400,000 or so distinct CDR3 sequences, 15% to 20% of which occur a single time. About 10% of the sample goes to the ten largest clones. The material sequenced was PBMCs. The receptors come from a human donor in good health (CMV status not recorded). Some clones in this sample may be carry-over from other donors' samples.

The V and J genes are TRBV7-8 and TRBJ2-2; 9 nucleotides match TRBD2. This CDR3 contains 16 residues. Germline V gene sequence: CDR1 SGHVS, CDR2 FQNEAQ. J was trimmed by 0 bases and V by 6 bases; bases with no gene match: 5. CDR3 region: CASRLRLAANTGELFF. CDR3 DNA: TGTGCCAGCAGGCTGCGACTAGCGGCGAACACCGGGGAGCTGTTTTTT.

This clonotype has ten or more counts. The chain is built from TRBV7-2 and TRBJ1-1, with D unclear. Germline lookup yields CDR1 SGHTA and CDR2 FQGNSA. The ends were cut back, 5 bases at V and 11 bases at J, with 15 bases in the middle. The CDR3 has 12 amino acids. In DNA form, the CDR3 reads TGTGCCAGCAGCCCATTGCGGGAGCGGGCTTTCTTT. Translation: CASSPLRERAFF. The variable domain in full, with the rest retrieved from reference TRBV7-2 and TRBJ1-1, is GAGVSQSPSNKVTEKGKDVELRCDPISGHTALYWYRQSLGQGLEFLIYFQGNSAPDKSGLPSDRFSAERTGGSVSTLTIQRTQQEDSAVYLCASSPLRERAFFGQGTRLTVV.

This chain uses TRBV6-2 or TRBV6-3 with TRBJ2-1; TRBD1 agrees at 8 bases. Germline CDR1 MNHEY, CDR2 SVGEGT. The V segment lost 6 bases and the J segment 6 bases; nucleotides outside the gene matches: 10. The CDR3 sequence is 15 residues long. Here the CDR3 reads CASSSQGDGGNEQFF. The CDR3 DNA reads TGTGCCAGCAGCTCACAGGGGGACGGGGGCAATGAGCAGTTCTTC.

On this clonotype: At one of its ends the junction is not consistent with the germline gene, which may arise from a read error. This rearrangement joins TRBV2 to TRBJ1-1, with D possibly TRBD1 on 6 matching bases. CDR3 length: 13 residues. Looked up from germline, CDR1 is SNHLY and CDR2 is FYNNEI. The CDR3 here is CASSTGPRTVAFF. The CDR3 bases are TGTGCCAGCAGTACAGGGCCTCGGACTGTAGCTTTCTTT.

The sample holds a few counts of this clonotype. The J gene is TRBJ1-1, the V gene TRBV20-1; D remains ambiguous. Between the trimmed V and J ends, which lost 3 bases and 2 bases, there was a span of 19 bases. Germline CDR1 reads DFQATT; CDR2 reads SNEGSKA (reference sequence). There are 16 residues in the CDR3. CDR3: CSASSGIILGNTEAFF. CDR3 in DNA: TGCAGTGCTAGTTCGGGGATTATTTTAGGAAACACTGAAGCTTTCTTT.